A single sample gave rise to the 18 T cell receptor beta chains below, sequenced in a study of blood T cell repertoires in COVID-19 (TCRdb year 2020). Libraries came from the immunoSEQ multiplex PCR assay. TCRdb retrieved this table from immuneACCESS and kept in-frame rearrangements only. Not all clones are present; in checked studies, unresolved V genes account for under half, and no reason is known for the remainder. The sample table holds about 200,000 clones, of which 70% to 90% were seen once. Of the sample, roughly a sixth is held by the ten largest clones. Specimen: peripheral blood. The receptors stem from a man aged 50-60 years with COVID-19, enrolled during active disease.

V and J are TRBV6-5 and TRBJ1-4, with a possible D match to TRBD1 (5 bases). The CDR3 is 14 residues long. CDR1 is MNHEY, CDR2 SVGAGI, per germline. V was trimmed by 10 bases and J by 7 bases, leaving 19 bases between them. The CDR3 spells CATRRQGFAEKLFF. The CDR3 nucleotides are TGTGCCACCAGAAGGCAGGGTTTTGCTGAAAAACTGTTTTTT.

The V gene is TRBV10-3, the J gene TRBJ1-2; a weak D match, TRBD1 (5 bases). Trimming left V 0 bases short and J 4 bases short, with 15 bases between. The CDR3 is 16 amino acids. The germline V gene has CDR1 ENHRY and CDR2 SYGVKD. This chain's CDR3 is CAISESMSGVPYGYTF. DNA for the CDR3: TGTGCCATCAGTGAGTCTATGTCGGGGGTCCCCTATGGCTACACCTTC.

This chain joins TRBV29-1 and TRBJ1-2; 7 nucleotides align to TRBD1. J was trimmed by 7 bases and V by 6 bases; bases with no gene match: 8. The CDR3 totals 12 residues. Looked up from germline, CDR1 is SQVTM and CDR2 is ANQGSEA. CDR3 sequence (DNA): TGCAGCGTGGGGTCGGACAGGTCTGGCTACACCTTC. This codes for CSVGSDRSGYTF.

This clone has a handful of counts. The gene calls are TRBV11-2 and TRBJ2-1; 8 bases map to TRBD1. There are 15 residues in the CDR3. The V and J ends lost 5 bases and 4 bases, in that order; junction bases with no gene match: 7. Per germline, CDR1 SGHAT and CDR2 FQNNGV. CDR3 coding DNA: TGTGCCAGCAGCCCAAGAACAGGGGGATACAATGAGCAGTTCTTC. It translates to CASSPRTGGYNEQFF.

This clone was counted between two and nine times. The chain links TRBV7-9 to TRBJ2-7, with D possibly being TRBD1 (6 bases). The ends were cut back, 0 bases at V and 4 bases at J, with 19 bases in the middle. The CDR3 loop spans 17 amino acids. Germline CDR1 and CDR2: SEHNR and FQNEAQ (reference sequence). The CDR3 is CASSLAPQGLWDYEQYF. In DNA form, the CDR3 reads TGTGCCAGCAGCTTAGCCCCTCAGGGGCTCTGGGATTACGAGCAGTACTTC.

The genes are TRBV29-1 and TRBJ2-7, with D possibly being TRBD1 (6 bases). Germline V gene lookup returns CDR1 SQVTM and CDR2 ANQGSEA. The CDR3 sequence is 13 residues long. Deletions cut 5 bases from V and 0 bases from J, with 11 bases between. CDR3 in DNA: TGCAGCGTTCGTCCCAGGGGCTCCTACGAGCAGTACTTC. This sequence encodes CSVRPRGSYEQYF.

Notes on this clone: The same CDR3 also results from other DNA sequences found in this sample. CDR3 in amino acids: CAWSPQGGQPQHF. For the CDR3, the DNA is TGTGCCTGGAGTCCCCAGGGCGGTCAGCCCCAGCATTTT. This chain links TRBV30 with TRBJ1-5, with D maybe TRBD1 (5 bases). V lost 2 bases to trimming and J lost 6 bases, with 11 bases between them. Per the germline V gene, CDR1 is GTSNPN and CDR2 is SVGIG (reference sequence). This CDR3 region has 13 residues.

The rearrangement uses TRBV2 and TRBJ2-7; D ambiguous. The CDR3 loop spans 14 amino acids. With 4 bases removed from V and 7 bases from J, the gap between germline ends came to 17 bases. CDR1 and CDR2 from the germline V gene are SNHLY and FYNNEI. Here the CDR3 reads CASSGALFLGEQYF. The CDR3 nucleotides are TGTGCCAGCAGTGGGGCACTGTTCCTTGGAGAGCAGTACTTC.

The V gene is TRBV12-3 or TRBV12-4, the J gene TRBJ1-2; no clear D gene. The CDR3 sequence is 13 residues long. The V and J ends lost 8 bases and 10 bases respectively, with 20 bases between them. The CDR3 nucleotides are TGTGCCAGCGGCGCAACGGCGCCGGGGATCTACACCTTC. Translation gives CASGATAPGIYTF.

This clone was observed a handful of times. The rearrangement uses TRBV7-8 and TRBJ2-6; 7 positions match TRBD2. This CDR3 contains 17 residues. Looked up from germline, CDR1 is SGHVS and CDR2 is FQNEAQ. The V segment lost 1 base and the J segment 0 bases; nucleotides outside the gene matches: 3. The CDR3 sequence is CASSLVGGSSGANVLTF. The DNA for the CDR3 is TGTGCCAGCAGCTTAGTGGGGGGGAGCTCTGGGGCCAACGTCCTGACTTTC.

V gene TRBV3-1 (or the pseudogene TRBV3-2) combines with J gene TRBJ2-7, with D perhaps TRBD2 (5 bases). Germline CDR1 is LGHDT and CDR2 is YNNKEL (reference sequence). The CDR3 has 14 residues. V shed 1 base and J shed 2 bases, with 9 bases lying between them. CDR3 protein: CASSQADGAYEQYF. The CDR3 nucleotides are TGTGCCAGCAGCCAAGCGGACGGGGCCTACGAGCAGTACTTC.

The V gene is TRBV7-9, the J gene TRBJ2-2; D is possibly TRBD2 (5 bases). The germline gives CDR1 SEHNR, CDR2 FQNEAQ (reference sequence). The CDR3 length is 16 residues. V lost 4 bases, J lost 7 bases, and 19 bases lay in between. The CDR3 DNA follows: TGTGCCAGCAGCTCACACCGAATCACTAGGGACGGGGAGCTGTTTTTT. Its translation: CASSSHRITRDGELFF.

This chain links TRBV5-4 with TRBJ2-2, with 7 bases that match TRBD1. V was clipped by 5 bases and J by 1 base; unmatched bases: 5. CDR1 is SGHNT, CDR2 YYREEE, per germline (reference sequence). The CDR3 has 15 amino acids. This CDR3 reads CASRVGQRNTGELFF. CDR3 bases: TGTGCCAGCAGGGTGGGACAGAGGAACACCGGGGAGCTGTTTTTT.

This chain links TRBV29-1 with TRBJ2-7; TRBD2 aligns across 9 bases. Losses at the gene ends were 4 bases for V and 2 bases for J; bases not matched to a gene: 9. The CDR3 extends over 15 amino acids. Germline values: CDR1 SQVTM, CDR2 ANQGSEA. CDR3 amino acids: CSVGEAGGITYEQYF. In DNA form, the CDR3 reads TGCAGCGTTGGAGAGGCGGGAGGGATCACCTACGAGCAGTACTTC.

Notes on this clone: Other DNA variants within this sample encode the same CDR3. The chain is built from TRBV7-2 and TRBJ1-5, with TRBD1 matching over 8 bases. Unmatched junction bases numbered 1, after V lost 4 bases and J lost 5 bases. The germline V gene has CDR1 SGHTA and CDR2 FQGNSA. The CDR3 is 13 residues long. The CDR3 loop is CASSSQGDQPQHF. The CDR3 DNA is TGTGCCAGCAGCTCACAGGGGGATCAGCCCCAGCATTTT. Filled out from reference TRBV7-2 and TRBJ1-5, the complete variable domain reads GAGVSQSPSNKVTEKGKDVELRCDPISGHTALYWYRQSLGQGLEFLIYFQGNSAPDKSGLPSDRFSAERTGGSVSTLTIQRTQQEDSAVYLCASSSQGDQPQHFGDGTRLSIL.

The rearrangement joins TRBV9 to TRBJ2-3; tentatively, D is TRBD1 (5 bases). Germline CDR1 is SGDLS and CDR2 is YYNGEE. Between the trimmed V and J ends, which lost 3 bases and 5 bases, there was a span of 10 bases. This CDR3 region has 13 residues. In nucleotides, the CDR3 is TGTGCCAGCAGCGGTCCCCAGGGAGATACGCAGTATTTT. As protein: CASSGPQGDTQYF.

This rearrangement joins TRBV9 to TRBJ1-3, with a weak D call TRBD1 (5 bases). Trimming shortened V by 2 bases and J by 0 bases, and 12 bases separated the two germline ends. This CDR3 contains 16 residues. Germline V gives CDR1 SGDLS, CDR2 YYNGEE. Written as DNA, the CDR3 is TGTGCCAGCAGCGTCTCAGGGAGGGCCTCTGGAAACACCATATATTTT. This gives the protein CASSVSGRASGNTIYF.

The CDR3 DNA reads TGTGCCAGCAGCCAAGATGAGGCTATTTCGGGCTACACCTTC. It codes for CASSQDEAISGYTF. The genes are TRBV3-1 (or the pseudogene TRBV3-2) and TRBJ1-2; D is undetermined. The CDR3 has 14 residues. Germline CDR1 LGHDT, CDR2 YNNKEL (reference sequence). The germline V and J ends were trimmed by 0 bases and 8 bases, with 13 bases remaining between them.